This entry lists 19 T cell receptor beta chains sequenced from one sample in a study of immune evolution from preneoplasia to lung adenocarcinoma. Some clones are missing from TCRdb's copy, which holds only in-frame ones; the method was immunoSEQ multiplex PCR. The data contain about 6,400 clones, about 79% of them singletons. The sequencing sample was made of FFPE minimally invasive lung adenocarcinoma tissue. These receptors all come from a person aged 55-80 years with lung adenocarcinoma.

The rearrangement uses TRBV6-5 and TRBJ2-7, with D tentatively TRBD1 or TRBD2 (6 bases each). Germline V CDR1 and CDR2: MNHEY, SVGAGI. Between the trimmed V and J ends, which lost 9 bases and 1 base, there was a span of 13 bases. There are 13 residues in the CDR3. The CDR3 sequence is CASSKGGSYEQYF. The CDR3 nucleotides read TGTGCCAGTTCAAAGGGGGGTTCCTACGAGCAGTACTTC.

The V gene is TRBV4-2, the J gene TRBJ2-1; D gene ambiguous. The CDR3 is made up of 13 amino acids. Germline-derived CDR1 and CDR2 are LGHNA and YNFKEQ. The V gene lost 4 bases and the J gene lost 6 bases, with 10 bases spanning the gap. CDR3 protein: CASSPLSSNEQFF. The DNA for the CDR3 is TGTGCCAGCAGCCCCCTGTCTTCCAATGAGCAGTTCTTC.

This rearrangement joins TRBV27 to TRBJ2-1; TRBD1 agrees at 10 bases. The CDR3 loop spans 17 amino acids. Germline V lookup: CDR1 MNHEY, CDR2 SMNVEV (reference sequence). Trimming took 3 bases from V and 4 from J; bases not matched to a gene: 9. The CDR3 spells CASSFPTGGSWYNEQFF. CDR3 nucleotides: TGTGCCAGCAGTTTCCCGACAGGGGGCTCTTGGTACAATGAGCAGTTCTTC.

V is TRBV28 and J is TRBJ2-1; possible D gene TRBD2, 5 bases. Looked up from germline, CDR1 is MDHEN and CDR2 is SYDVKM. This CDR3 spans 16 amino acids. Trimming shortened V by 5 bases and J by 7 bases, and 21 bases separated the two germline ends. The CDR3 here is CASSTAGSGPGNEQFF. CDR3 coding DNA: TGTGCCAGCAGTACCGCGGGTAGTGGGCCTGGGAATGAGCAGTTCTTC. Variable domain in full (rest from reference TRBV28 and TRBJ2-1): DVKVTQSSRYLVKRTGEKVFLECVQDMDHENMFWYRQDPGLGLRLIYFSYDVKMKEKGDIPEGYSVSREKKERFSLILESASTNQTSMYLCASSTAGSGPGNEQFFGPGTRLTVL.

The chain uses TRBV15 and TRBJ2-6; either TRBD1 or TRBD2 may supply D (5 bases each). Looked up from germline, CDR1 is LNHNV and CDR2 is YYDKDF (reference sequence). This CDR3 has 17 amino acids. Trimming pared 0 bases from V and 4 bases from J, leaving 13 bases between. The CDR3 loop is CATSRDQWGSGANVLTF. CDR3 in DNA: TGTGCCACCAGCAGAGATCAATGGGGGTCCGGGGCCAACGTCCTGACTTTC.

The gene calls are TRBV27 and TRBJ1-5, with 8 bases fitting TRBD1. V lost 8 bases to trimming and J lost 5 bases; unmatched junction nucleotides: 2. This CDR3 is 12 amino acids long. The germline V gene encodes CDR1 MNHEY and CDR2 SMNVEV (reference sequence). CDR3 nucleotide sequence: TGTGCCAGCGGACAGGGAGATCAGCCCCAGCATTTT. Residues: CASGQGDQPQHF.

V usage is TRBV2 and J usage is TRBJ2-3, with D hard to call. This CDR3 spans 11 amino acids. From germline, CDR1 is SNHLY and CDR2 FYNNEI. Trimming shortened V by 8 bases and J by 4 bases, and 7 bases separated the two germline ends. The DNA for the CDR3 is TGTGCCAGCGCCCTATCAGATACGCAGTATTTT. Its protein is CASALSDTQYF.

The chain recombines TRBV7-9 with TRBJ2-1; D call uncertain. Germline V gene sequence: CDR1 SEHNR, CDR2 FQNEAQ (reference sequence). Between the trimmed V and J ends, which lost 2 bases and 3 bases, there was a span of 11 bases. The CDR3 spans 15 residues. The CDR3, as DNA: TGTGCCAGCAGCTTAAGACACCTAATCTACAATGAGCAGTTCTTC. Its protein is CASSLRHLIYNEQFF.

This chain joins TRBV28 and TRBJ2-5; 7 nucleotides line up with TRBD1. CDR3 size: 13 residues. The V and J ends lost 2 bases and 10 bases, in that order; junction bases with no gene match: 7. Germline lookup yields CDR1 MDHEN and CDR2 SYDVKM. The CDR3 loop reads CASSLAGGQSQYF. In DNA, the CDR3 is TGTGCCAGCAGTTTAGCAGGGGGACAGAGCCAGTACTTC.

The sample holds a few counts of this clone. The chain is built from TRBV7-2 and TRBJ1-1; TRBD1 matches 7 bases. Trimming removed 5 bases from V and 7 bases from J; junction bases left unmatched: 7. In germline, CDR1 is SGHTA, CDR2 FQGNSA. The CDR3 covers 13 residues. Here the CDR3 reads CASSRDRDSEAFF. The DNA for the CDR3 is TGTGCCAGCAGCCGCGACCGGGACAGTGAAGCTTTCTTT.

The chain links TRBV7-6 to TRBJ1-2; weak D call: TRBD1 (5 bases). The V and J ends lost 5 bases and 8 bases respectively, with 15 bases between them. This CDR3 comprises 13 residues. The germline gives CDR1 SGHVS, CDR2 FNYEAQ. The CDR3 spells CASSPGTIRGYTF. CDR3 in DNA: TGTGCCAGCAGCCCCGGGACTATTCGAGGCTACACCTTC.

The V gene is TRBV28, the J gene TRBJ2-7; D is undetermined. V lost 4 bases and J 2 bases, leaving 12 bases between the germline ends. This CDR3 is built from 14 residues. From germline, CDR1 is MDHEN and CDR2 SYDVKM. DNA of the CDR3: TGTGCCAGCAGTTGGTTAAGTCGGCCCTACGAGCAGTACTTC. It codes for CASSWLSRPYEQYF.

The rearrangement joins TRBV6-1 to TRBJ1-2, with TRBD1 identical over 7 bases. The CDR3 is 15 amino acids. Germline assignment: CDR1 MNHNS and CDR2 SASEGT. V dropped 4 bases and J dropped 5; count of bases not matched to a gene: 10. In DNA form, the CDR3 reads TGTGCCAGCAGTGCCCGGACAGGCGGGGAGTATGGCTACACCTTC. Its protein product is CASSARTGGEYGYTF.

J is TRBJ2-1 and V is TRBV19; D may correspond to TRBD1 or TRBD2 (5 bases each). Germline V gives CDR1 LNHDA, CDR2 SQIVND (reference sequence). Trimming left V 7 bases short and J 0 bases short, with 13 bases between. The CDR3 runs to 15 residues. CDR3 nucleotides: TGTGCCAGTACTAGGGGAGATAGCTCCTACAATGAGCAGTTCTTC. This translates into CASTRGDSSYNEQFF.

DNA for the CDR3: TGTGCCAGTTCCCGGGAGGACTATGGCTACACCTTC. Translating gives CASSREDYGYTF. The chain uses TRBV28 and TRBJ1-2; D gene uncertain. The CDR3 runs to 12 residues. Trimming took 9 bases from V and 3 from J, leaving 11 bases between them. CDR1 and CDR2 from the germline V gene are MDHEN and SYDVKM.

This chain joins TRBV18 and TRBJ2-1; 12 bases are shared with TRBD1. The trim removed 6 bases at V and 5 bases at J, leaving 8 bases unmatched. The CDR3 consists of 16 residues. Germline CDR1 reads KGHSH; CDR2 reads LQKENI. This chain's CDR3 is CASSQTGTGGHNEQFF. The DNA of the CDR3 is TGTGCCAGCTCGCAAACCGGGACAGGGGGCCACAATGAGCAGTTCTTC.

The chain uses TRBV28 and TRBJ2-7; 7 bases line up with TRBD1. This CDR3 is 11 amino acids long. Germline-derived CDR1 and CDR2 are MDHEN and SYDVKM. The J segment lost 3 bases and the V segment lost 7 bases, leaving 0 bases of the junction unmatched. This CDR3 reads CASNRGYEQYF. CDR3 in DNA: TGTGCCAGCAACAGGGGCTACGAGCAGTACTTC.

The gene calls are TRBV28 and TRBJ2-7; possible D gene TRBD1, 6 bases. This CDR3 is 14 amino acids long. The V end was cut by 7 bases, the J end by 2 bases, with 15 bases between. Germline CDR1 and CDR2: MDHEN and SYDVKM. CDR3: CASTRTDPTYEQYF. CDR3 nucleotide sequence: TGTGCCAGCACCCGGACAGACCCTACCTACGAGCAGTACTTC.

The chain joins TRBV27 to TRBJ2-1; D possibly uses TRBD1 or TRBD2 (5 bases each). Germline V gene lookup returns CDR1 MNHEY and CDR2 SMNVEV (reference sequence). V lost 7 bases, J lost 1 base, and 14 bases lay in between. The CDR3 runs 15 residues. The CDR3 sequence is CASTRDRTSYNEQFF. CDR3 bases: TGTGCCAGCACCCGGGACCGGACATCCTACAATGAGCAGTTCTTC.